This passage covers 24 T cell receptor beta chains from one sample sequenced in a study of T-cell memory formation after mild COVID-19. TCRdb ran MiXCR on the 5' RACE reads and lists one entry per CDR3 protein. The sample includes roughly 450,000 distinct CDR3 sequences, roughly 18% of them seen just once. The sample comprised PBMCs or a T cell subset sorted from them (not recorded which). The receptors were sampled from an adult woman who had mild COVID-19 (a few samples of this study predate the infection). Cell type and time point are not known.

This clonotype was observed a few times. The CDR3 spells CASSLSPFGGRNEQFF. For the CDR3, the DNA is TGTGCCAGCAGCTTAAGTCCGTTCGGCGGGAGGAATGAGCAGTTCTTC. V gene TRBV7-2 combines with J gene TRBJ2-1; 8 nucleotides align to TRBD2. Losses at the gene ends were 2 bases for V and 7 bases for J; bases not matched to a gene: 10. The CDR3 runs 16 residues. Germline lookup yields CDR1 SGHTA and CDR2 FQGNSA.

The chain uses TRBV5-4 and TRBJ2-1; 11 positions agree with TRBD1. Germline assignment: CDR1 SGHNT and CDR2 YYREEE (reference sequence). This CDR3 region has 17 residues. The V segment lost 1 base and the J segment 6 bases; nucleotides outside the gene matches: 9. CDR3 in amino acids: CASSLPRDRGMSNEQFF. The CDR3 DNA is TGTGCCAGCAGCTTGCCTCGGGACAGGGGGATGAGCAATGAGCAGTTCTTC.

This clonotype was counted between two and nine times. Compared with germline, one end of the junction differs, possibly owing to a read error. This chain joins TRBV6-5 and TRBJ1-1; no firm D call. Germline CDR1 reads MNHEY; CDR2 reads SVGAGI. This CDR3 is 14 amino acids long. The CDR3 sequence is CASTPGSLNTEAFF. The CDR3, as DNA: TGTGCCAGCACCCCTGGGTCTCTGAATACTGAAGCTTTCTTT.

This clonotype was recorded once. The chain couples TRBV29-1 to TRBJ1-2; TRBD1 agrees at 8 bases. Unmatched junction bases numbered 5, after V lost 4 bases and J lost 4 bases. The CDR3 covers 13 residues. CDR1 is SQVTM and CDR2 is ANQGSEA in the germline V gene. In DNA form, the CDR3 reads TGCAGCGTTGGGACAGGGAGTGGCTATGGCTACACCTTC. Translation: CSVGTGSGYGYTF.

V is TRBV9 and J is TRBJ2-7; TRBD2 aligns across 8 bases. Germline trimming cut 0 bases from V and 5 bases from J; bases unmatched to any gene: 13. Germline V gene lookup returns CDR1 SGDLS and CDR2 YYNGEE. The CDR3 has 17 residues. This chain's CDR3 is CASSVALGGRTPNEQYF. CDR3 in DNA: TGTGCCAGCAGCGTAGCTCTTGGCGGGAGGACTCCCAACGAGCAGTACTTC. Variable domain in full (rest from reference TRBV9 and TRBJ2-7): DSGVTQTPKHLITATGQRVTLRCSPRSGDLSVYWYQQSLDQGLQFLIQYYNGEERAKGNILERFSAQQFPDLHSELNLSSLELGDSALYFCASSVALGGRTPNEQYFGPGTRLTVT.

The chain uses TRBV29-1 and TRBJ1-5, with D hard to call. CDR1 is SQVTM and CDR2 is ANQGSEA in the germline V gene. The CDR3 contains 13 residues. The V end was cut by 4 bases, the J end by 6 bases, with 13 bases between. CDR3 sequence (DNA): TGCAGCGTTGGGACGCTAGAGGGTCAGCCCCAGCATTTT. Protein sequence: CSVGTLEGQPQHF.

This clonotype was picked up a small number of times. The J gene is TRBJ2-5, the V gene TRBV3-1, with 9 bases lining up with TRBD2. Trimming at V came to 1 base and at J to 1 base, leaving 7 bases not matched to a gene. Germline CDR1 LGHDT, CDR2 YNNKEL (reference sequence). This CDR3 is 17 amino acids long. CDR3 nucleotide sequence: TGTGCCAGCAGCCAAGTTCTGCGGGGGGGCCCCCAAGAGACCCAGTACTTC. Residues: CASSQVLRGGPQETQYF.

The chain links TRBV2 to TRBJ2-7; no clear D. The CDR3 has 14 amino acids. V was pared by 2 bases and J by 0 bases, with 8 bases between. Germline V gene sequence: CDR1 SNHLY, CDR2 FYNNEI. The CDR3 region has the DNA TGTGCCAGCAGTGAATTCGGAGTCTCCTACGAGCAGTACTTC. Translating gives CASSEFGVSYEQYF.

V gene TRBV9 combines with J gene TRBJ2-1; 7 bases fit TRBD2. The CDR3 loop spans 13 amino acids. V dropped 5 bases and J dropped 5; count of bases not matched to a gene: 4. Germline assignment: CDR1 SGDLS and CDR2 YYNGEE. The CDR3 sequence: CASRGGSNNEQFF. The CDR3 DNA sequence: TGTGCCAGCAGGGGCGGGAGTAACAATGAGCAGTTCTTC.

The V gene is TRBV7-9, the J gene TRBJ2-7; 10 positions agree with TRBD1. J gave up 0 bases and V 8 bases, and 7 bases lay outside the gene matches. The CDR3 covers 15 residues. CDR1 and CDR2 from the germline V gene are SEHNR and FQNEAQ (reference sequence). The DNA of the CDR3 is TGTGCCAGCGCTCGGGGACAGGGGAACTCCTACGAGCAGTACTTC. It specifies CASARGQGNSYEQYF.

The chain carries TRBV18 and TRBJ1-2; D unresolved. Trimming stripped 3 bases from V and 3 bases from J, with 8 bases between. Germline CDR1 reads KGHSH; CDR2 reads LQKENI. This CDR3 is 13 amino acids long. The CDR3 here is CASSPESDYGYTF. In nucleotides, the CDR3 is TGTGCCAGCTCACCGGAAAGTGACTATGGCTACACCTTC.

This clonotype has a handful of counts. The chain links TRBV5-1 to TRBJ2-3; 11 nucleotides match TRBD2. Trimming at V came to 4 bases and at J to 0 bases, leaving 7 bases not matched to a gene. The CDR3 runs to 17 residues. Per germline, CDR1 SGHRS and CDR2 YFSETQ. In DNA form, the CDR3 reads TGCGCCAGCAGCGTACCGGGACTAGCGGTTAGCACAGATACGCAGTATTTT. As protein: CASSVPGLAVSTDTQYF. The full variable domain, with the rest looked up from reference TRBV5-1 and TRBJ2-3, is KAGVTQTPRYLIKTRGQQVTLSCSPISGHRSVSWYQQTPGQGLQFLFEYFSETQRNKGNFPGRFSGRQFSNSRSEMNVSTLELGDSALYLCASSVPGLAVSTDTQYFGPGTRLTVL.

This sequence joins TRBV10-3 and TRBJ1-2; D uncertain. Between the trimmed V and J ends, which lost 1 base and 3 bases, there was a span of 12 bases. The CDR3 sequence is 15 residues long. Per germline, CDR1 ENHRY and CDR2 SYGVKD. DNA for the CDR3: TGTGCCATCAGTGAGTTTCAGCAAATCTACTATGGCTACACCTTC. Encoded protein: CAISEFQQIYYGYTF.

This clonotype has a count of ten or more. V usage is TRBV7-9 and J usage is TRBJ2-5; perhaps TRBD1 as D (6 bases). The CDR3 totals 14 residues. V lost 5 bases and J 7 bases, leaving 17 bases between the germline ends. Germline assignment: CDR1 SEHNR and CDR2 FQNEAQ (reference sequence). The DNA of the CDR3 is TGTGCCAGCAGCAAGGGGACAAAAGTCAGGACCCAGTACTTC. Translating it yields CASSKGTKVRTQYF.

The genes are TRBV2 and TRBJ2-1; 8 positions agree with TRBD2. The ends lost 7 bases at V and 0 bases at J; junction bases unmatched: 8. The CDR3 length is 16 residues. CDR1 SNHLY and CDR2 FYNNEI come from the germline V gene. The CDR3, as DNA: TGTGCCAGCATCCAGCGGGGGATAAGCTCCTACAATGAGCAGTTCTTC. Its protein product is CASIQRGISSYNEQFF.

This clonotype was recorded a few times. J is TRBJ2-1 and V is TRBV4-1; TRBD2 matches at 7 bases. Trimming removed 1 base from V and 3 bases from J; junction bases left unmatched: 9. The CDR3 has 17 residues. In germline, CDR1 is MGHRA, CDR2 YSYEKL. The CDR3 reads CASSQVQAGEHYNEQFF. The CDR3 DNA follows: TGCGCCAGCAGCCAAGTCCAGGCGGGGGAACACTACAATGAGCAGTTCTTC.

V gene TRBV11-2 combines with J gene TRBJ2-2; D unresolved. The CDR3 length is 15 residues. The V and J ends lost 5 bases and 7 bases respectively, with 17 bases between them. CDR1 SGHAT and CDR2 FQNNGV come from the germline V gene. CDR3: CASSRVQFQGGELFF. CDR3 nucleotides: TGTGCCAGCAGCCGAGTGCAGTTTCAAGGCGGGGAGCTGTTTTTT.

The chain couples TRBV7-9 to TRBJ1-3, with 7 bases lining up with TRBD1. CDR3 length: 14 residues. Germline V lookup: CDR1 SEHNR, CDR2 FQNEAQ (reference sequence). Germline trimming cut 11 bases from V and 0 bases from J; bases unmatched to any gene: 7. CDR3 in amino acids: CAGRTGSSGNTIYF. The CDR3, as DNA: TGTGCCGGTAGGACAGGCTCCTCTGGAAACACCATATATTTT.

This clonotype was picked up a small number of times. CDR3 bases: TGTGCCAGCAGCGCTCGACTGCTAGGGTTGGAGACCCAGTACTTC. This codes for CASSARLLGLETQYF. This chain uses TRBV5-5 with TRBJ2-5; D is ambiguous. CDR3 length: 15 residues. The germline CDR1 and CDR2 sequences are SGHKS and YYEKEE (reference sequence). The germline V and J ends were trimmed by 4 bases and 5 bases, with 18 bases remaining between them.

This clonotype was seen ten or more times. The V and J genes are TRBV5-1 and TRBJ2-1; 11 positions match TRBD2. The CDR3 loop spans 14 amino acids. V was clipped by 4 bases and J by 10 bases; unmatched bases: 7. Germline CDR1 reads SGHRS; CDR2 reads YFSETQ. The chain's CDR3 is CASSAGTSGVEQFF. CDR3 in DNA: TGCGCCAGCAGCGCCGGGACTAGCGGAGTGGAGCAGTTCTTC.

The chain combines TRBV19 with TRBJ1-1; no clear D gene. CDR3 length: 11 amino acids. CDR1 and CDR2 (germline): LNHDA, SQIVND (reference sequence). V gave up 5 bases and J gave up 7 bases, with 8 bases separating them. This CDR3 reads CASSFGIEAFF. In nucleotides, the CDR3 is TGTGCCAGTAGTTTTGGGATTGAAGCTTTCTTT. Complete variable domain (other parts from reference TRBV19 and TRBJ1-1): DGGITQSPKYLFRKEGQNVTLSCEQNLNHDAMYWYRQDPGQGLRLIYYSQIVNDFQKGDIAEGYSVSREKKESFPLTVTSAQKNPTAFYLCASSFGIEAFFGQGTRLTVV.

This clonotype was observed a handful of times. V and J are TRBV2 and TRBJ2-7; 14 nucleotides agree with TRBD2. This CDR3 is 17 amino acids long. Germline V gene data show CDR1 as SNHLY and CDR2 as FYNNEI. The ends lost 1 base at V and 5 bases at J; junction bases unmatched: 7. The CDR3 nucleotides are TGTGCCAGCAGTGAAGACCCGGGACTAGCGGGGGACGACGAGCAGTACTTC. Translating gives CASSEDPGLAGDDEQYF.

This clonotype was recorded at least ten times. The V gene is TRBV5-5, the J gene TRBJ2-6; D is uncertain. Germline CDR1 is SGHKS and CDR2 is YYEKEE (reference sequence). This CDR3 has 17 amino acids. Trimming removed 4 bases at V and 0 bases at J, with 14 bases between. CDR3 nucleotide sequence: TGTGCCAGCAGCCTGACCCGGGCCGACTCTGGGGCCAACGTCCTGACTTTC. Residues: CASSLTRADSGANVLTF.

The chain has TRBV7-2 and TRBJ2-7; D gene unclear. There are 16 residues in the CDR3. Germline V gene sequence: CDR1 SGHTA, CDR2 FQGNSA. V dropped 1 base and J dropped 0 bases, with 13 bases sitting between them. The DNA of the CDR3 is TGTGCCAGCAGCTTAGGGATGCTGGGGATCTCCTACGAGCAGTACTTC. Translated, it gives CASSLGMLGISYEQYF.